This is a list of T cell receptor beta chains from one sample in a study of blood T cell repertoires in COVID-19. Produced via immunoSEQ multiplex PCR; TCRdb's table is partial and in-frame only. The repertoire holds roughly 250,000 clones, with about nine tenths as singletons. Sequenced sample: PBMCs or T cells enriched from blood (not recorded which). These receptors were taken from a woman between 35 and 50 years old with acute COVID-19. Each CDR3 is given without its conserved first and last residue.

V gene	J gene	CDR3 protein
TRBV7-9	TRBJ1-1	ASSQQGKGTEAF
TRBV21-1	TRBJ1-3	ASSKGGDTGVGNTIY
TRBV28	TRBJ1-5	ASRPNPGQGNGQPQH
TRBV20-1	TRBJ1-2	SASSTGTYGYT
TRBV7-9	TRBJ1-1	ASSLGQHTEAF
TRBV10-3	TRBJ1-4	AISGTGTGEKLF
TRBV2	TRBJ2-3	ASSVNSGTTDTQY
TRBV7-2	TRBJ1-2	ASSLGLSGGYGYT
TRBV6-5	TRBJ1-5	ASRTQGAGQPQH
TRBV1	TRBJ2-3	TSSPPPGSSTDTQY
TRBV28	TRBJ1-2	ASNLQGAYT
TRBV11-3	TRBJ1-4	ASSALRDRDATNEKLF
TRBV27	TRBJ2-7	ASRTSLGSYEQY
TRBV19	TRBJ1-5	ASSIVWAQPQH
TRBV15	TRBJ2-2	ATSRDFITGELF
TRBV12-3/TRBV12-4	TRBJ2-2	ASSRRGAGELF
TRBV9	TRBJ2-1	ASSGDRLNEQF
TRBV29-1	TRBJ2-1	SVRPLAEQF
TRBV13	TRBJ2-3	ASRRLVSADTQY
TRBV10-3	TRBJ2-1	AISGGWGSGDSYNEQF
TRBV19	TRBJ1-2	ASSVPGQGPYGYT
TRBV5-4	TRBJ2-2	ASSSGTSRTGELF